This T cell receptor (beta chain) derives from a study of T cell responses to AZD1222 COVID-19 vaccine. General study points: Most donors were white British, females outnumbered males, and clonal diversity was possibly underestimated. It was only after the peak T cell response that any repertoires were sampled. Seropositive at baseline were only a handful of AZD1222 recipients. Regions 160-218 and 743-854 held dominance among vaccine-associated CD4 TCRs, which spanned spike.

Germline V gene lookup returns CDR1 LNHDA and CDR2 SQIVND (reference sequence). The CDR3 runs to 14 residues. V shed 10 bases and J shed 4 bases, with 17 bases lying between them. Profiling relied on immunoSEQ multiplex PCR, and the TCRdb table lists in-frame clones only, not all of them. The sample carries tens of thousands of clones, roughly 87% recorded once. About this clone: What it recognizes is unknown.

The J gene is TRBJ2-1, the V gene TRBV19; D ambiguous. This receptor was obtained from an adult in good health. The specimen was peripheral blood, collected on day 0 of MenACWY control vaccination. This CDR3 is CATKTKTGYNEQFF. The CDR3 DNA reads TGTGCCACTAAGACCAAAACTGGGTACAATGAGCAGTTCTTC.